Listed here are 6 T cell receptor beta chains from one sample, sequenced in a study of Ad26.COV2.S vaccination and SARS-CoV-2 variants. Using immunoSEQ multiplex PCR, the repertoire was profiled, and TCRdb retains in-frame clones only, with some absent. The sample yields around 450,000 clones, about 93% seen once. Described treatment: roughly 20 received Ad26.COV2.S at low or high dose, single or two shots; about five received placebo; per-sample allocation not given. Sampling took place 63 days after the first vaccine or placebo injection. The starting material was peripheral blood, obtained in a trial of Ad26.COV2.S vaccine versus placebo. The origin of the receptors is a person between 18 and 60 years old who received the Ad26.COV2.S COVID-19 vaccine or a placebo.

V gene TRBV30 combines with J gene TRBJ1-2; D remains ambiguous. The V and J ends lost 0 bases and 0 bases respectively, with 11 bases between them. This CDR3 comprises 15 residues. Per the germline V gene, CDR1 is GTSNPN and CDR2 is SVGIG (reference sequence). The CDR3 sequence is CAWSVRGSSNYGYTF. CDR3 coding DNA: TGTGCCTGGAGTGTACGCGGCAGTTCTAACTATGGCTACACCTTC.

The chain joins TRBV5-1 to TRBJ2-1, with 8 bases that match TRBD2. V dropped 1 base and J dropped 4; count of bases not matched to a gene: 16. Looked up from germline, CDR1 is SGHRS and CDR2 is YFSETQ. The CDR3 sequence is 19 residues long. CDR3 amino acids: CASSLMDSQAGVLYNEQFF. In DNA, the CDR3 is TGCGCCAGCAGCTTGATGGACAGCCAAGCGGGAGTTCTATACAATGAGCAGTTCTTC.

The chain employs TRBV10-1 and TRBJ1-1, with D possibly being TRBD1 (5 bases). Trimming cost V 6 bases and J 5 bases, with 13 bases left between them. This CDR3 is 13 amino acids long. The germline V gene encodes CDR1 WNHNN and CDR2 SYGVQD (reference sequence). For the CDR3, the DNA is TGCGCCAGCAGCGCCGGGACTTTGACTGAAGCTTTCTTT. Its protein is CASSAGTLTEAFF.

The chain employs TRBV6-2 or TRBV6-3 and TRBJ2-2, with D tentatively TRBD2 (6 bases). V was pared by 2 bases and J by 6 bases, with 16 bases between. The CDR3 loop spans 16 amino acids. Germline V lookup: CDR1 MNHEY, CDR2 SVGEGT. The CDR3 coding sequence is TGTGCCAGCAGTTACAGAGAGACTAGAGCTTCCGGGGAGCTGTTTTTT. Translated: CASSYRETRASGELFF.

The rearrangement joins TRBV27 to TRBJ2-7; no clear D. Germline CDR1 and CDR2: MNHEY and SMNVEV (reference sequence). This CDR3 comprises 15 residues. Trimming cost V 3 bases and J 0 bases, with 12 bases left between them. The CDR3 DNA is TGTGCCAGCAGTTTCCGGACCGCCCTCTCCTACGAGCAGTACTTC. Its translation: CASSFRTALSYEQYF.

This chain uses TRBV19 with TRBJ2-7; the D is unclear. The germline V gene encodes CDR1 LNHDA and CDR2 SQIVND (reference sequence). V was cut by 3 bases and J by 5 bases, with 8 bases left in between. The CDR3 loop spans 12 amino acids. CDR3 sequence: CASSIPRNEQYF. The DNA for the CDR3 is TGTGCCAGTAGTATTCCGAGGAACGAGCAGTACTTC.